Listed below are T cell receptor beta chains from one sample, sequenced in a study of blood T cell repertoires in COVID-19. Repertoires were generated with immunoSEQ multiplex PCR, while TCRdb's copy carries only in-frame clones and drops some. The sample carries 200,000 to 250,000 clones, roughly four fifths recorded once. Sample: peripheral blood. The receptor source for this set is a woman aged 40 to 55 with acute or convalescent COVID-19. Each CDR3 is given with its conserved first and last residue. The order of the fields is clone size, J gene, V gene, D gene, CDR3 DNA, CDR3 protein. D genes are given only for firm matches. Part of the rows lack a size; the others show once, few, many or a class for expanded clones.

>NA|TRBJ2-5|TRBV3-1/TRBV3-2|NA
TGTGCCAGCAGCCAATGGGACTCAACGACCCAAGAGACCCAGTACTTC
CASSQWDSTTQETQYF
>NA|TRBJ1-1|TRBV18|NA
TGTGCCAGCTCACCAAAGAGTGACACTGAAGCTTTCTTT
CASSPKSDTEAFF
>NA|TRBJ2-7|TRBV7-8|TRBD1
TGTGCCAGCAGCCCCTTCCGACAGGGGGCCTCCTACGAGCAGTACTTC
CASSPFRQGASYEQYF
>once|TRBJ2-7|TRBV28|NA
TGTGCCAGCAGTTTATCGAGATCCGAGCAGTACTTC
CASSLSRSEQYF
>NA|TRBJ1-1|TRBV3-1/TRBV3-2|NA
TGTGCCAGCAGCCAAGGGGGGGGTCTTGGTGAAGCTTTCTTT
CASSQGGGLGEAFF
>NA|TRBJ2-4|TRBV30|TRBD2
TGTGCCTGTTCCCGGGAACTAGCGGCAAACATTCAGTACTTC
CACSRELAANIQYF
>NA|TRBJ2-1|TRBV12-3/TRBV12-4|NA
TGTGCCAGCAGTCCGGCGACAGTAAATGAGCAGTTCTTC
CASSPATVNEQFF
>NA|TRBJ1-2|TRBV6-5|TRBD1
TGTGCCAGCAGGGCGACAGGGGAATTGGGCTACACCTTC
CASRATGELGYTF
>NA|TRBJ2-1|TRBV9|NA
TGTGCCAGCAGCGTAGGATACGAGGATGAGCAGTTCTTC
CASSVGYEDEQFF
>once|TRBJ1-3|TRBV27|NA
TGTGCCAGCAGTCTCCTCTTTGGAAACACCATATATTTT
CASSLLFGNTIYF
>NA|TRBJ2-1|TRBV12-5|TRBD1
TGTGCTAGTGGTTCCGGCCTGCACGCAGGGGGCTTAGATGAGCAGTTCTTC
CASGSGLHAGGLDEQFF
>NA|TRBJ2-2|TRBV7-2|TRBD2
TGTGCCAGCAGCTCCCGGGGGGGGTCCCACACCGGGGAGCTGTTTTTT
CASSSRGGSHTGELFF
>NA|TRBJ2-3|TRBV7-6|NA
TGTGCCAGCAGCTTATGGGCGCGGGGCACAGATACGCAGTATTTT
CASSLWARGTDTQYF
>NA|TRBJ1-2|TRBV14|TRBD1
TGTGCCAGCAGCTACGGGACAGGGGACTATGGCTACACCTTC
CASSYGTGDYGYTF
>NA|TRBJ2-2|TRBV11-1|TRBD2
TGTGCCAGCGGTCCCCCCGGGGGGTCATCCGGGGAGCTGTTTTTT
CASGPPGGSSGELFF
>NA|TRBJ2-7|TRBV6-1|TRBD2
TGTGCCAGCAGTGATAGCGGGAGGGACGGCGAGCAGTACTTC
CASSDSGRDGEQYF
>NA|TRBJ2-2|TRBV13|NA
TGTGCCAGCAGTGGGACTGCAATTGGCACCGGGGAGCTGTTTTTT
CASSGTAIGTGELFF
>NA|TRBJ1-1|TRBV6-1|TRBD1
TGTGCCAGCAGTGAAGCGGCTCGGGGACAGAACGCTGAAGCTTTCTTT
CASSEAARGQNAEAFF